This note documents a single TCR beta chain sequence. The antigen it binds to is not known. No base-level quality is on record; no much larger clone is a single base apart. The library came from the immunoSEQ multiplex PCR assay. TCRdb obtained this table from immuneACCESS and retained in-frame rearrangements with V and J assigned. These tables miss some clones; where compared with another copy, unresolved V genes account for less than half of the shortfall, and the remainder is unexplained. This sample is represented by around 99,000 clones; around 88% of them were singletons. The biggest ten clones account for 4.5% to 5% of the sample. This sample is part of a study of radiotherapy plus CTLA-4 blockade in lung cancer (dated by TCRdb to about 2018). As for the study more broadly: Objective responses occurred in 18% of enrolled patients, and around 29% achieved disease control. Points the paper makes about the study in general: After treatment with radiotherapy and ipilimumab, TCR clones that came from tumors expanded in the peripheral blood. The strongest predictors of response were reported to be early dynamic shifts in blood T cell clones along with a rise in serum interferon-beta following radiation.

In this study, focal radiation therapy paired with CTLA-4 blockade (ipilimumab) was tested in patients who had chemo-refractory metastatic non-small-cell lung cancer. V was cut back by 2 bases and J by 1 base, leaving a gap of 11 bases between them. CDR1 and CDR2 were assigned from the germline V gene as SGHTA and FQGNSA. CDR3 length: 16 amino acids, cysteine to phenylalanine. Only the CDR3 DNA stays, 48 bases, in frame from base 1. The source material was peripheral blood, sampled from a patient treated with radiotherapy plus ipilimumab. The source is a human donor with non-small cell lung cancer that progressed on radiotherapy plus ipilimumab. Rearrangement joined TRBV7-2 to TRBJ2-2; no D gene is confidently identified. For the CDR3, the sequence is CASSLFALLNTGELFF. The DNA sequence follows: TGTGCCAGCAGCTTATTTGCCCTCCTGAACACCGGGGAGCTGTTTTTT.